These T cell receptor beta chains were read from a single sample in a study of blood T cell repertoires in COVID-19. The repertoire was sequenced with immunoSEQ multiplex PCR; TCRdb's copy has only in-frame clones and lacks some. The table records about 220,000 clones, about four fifths of them present only once. Sequencing input: peripheral blood. These receptors were taken from a woman aged 25 to 45 who had recovered from COVID-19. Each CDR3 is given with its conserved first and last residue. The D gene is left open where the match is weak. Expanded clones are given a class, and other clones once, few, many or no size at all.

>TRBJ1-1|TRBV9|.|TRBD1
TGTGCCAGCAGCCCCGACAGGGTCACTGAAGCTTTCTTT
CASSPDRVTEAFF
>TRBJ2-3|TRBV5-1|.|TRBD2
TGCGCCAGCAGCTTGGGGGCGGGAGGAACAGATACGCAGTATTTT
CASSLGAGGTDTQYF
>TRBJ1-4|TRBV21-1|.|.
TGTGCCAGGGCCTACAGGAGTGCAACTAATGAAAAACTGTTTTTT
CARAYRSATNEKLFF
>TRBJ1-6|TRBV30|.|.
TGTGCCGGTAAATCGGCCCGGGAGGAACCCCTCCACTTT
CAGKSAREEPLHF
>TRBJ2-1|TRBV2|.|.
TGTGCCAGCAGATCCGGGTCTAGCTCCTACAATGAGCAGTTCTTC
CASRSGSSSYNEQFF
>TRBJ2-7|TRBV6-6|.|.
TGTGCCAGCAGAAATAACAGGGAGCAGTACTTC
CASRNNREQYF
>TRBJ2-7|TRBV19|.|TRBD1
TGTGCCAGTAGTACCCCGGGGACAGGGGGCGAAAACGAGCAGTACTTC
CASSTPGTGGENEQYF
>TRBJ1-5|TRBV30|.|.
TGTGCCTGGAGTGGGATGGGGCAGCTAAATCAGCCCCAGCATTTT
CAWSGMGQLNQPQHF
>TRBJ2-2|TRBV6-1|many|TRBD1
TGTGCCAGCAGTGAATCGGCAGGGGGCCACGGGGAGCTGTTTTTT
CASSESAGGHGELFF
>TRBJ1-2|TRBV19|.|TRBD1
TGTGCCAGTATCAAACGGACAGGGGCAAACTATGGCTACACCTTC
CASIKRTGANYGYTF
>TRBJ2-6|TRBV5-1|once|.
TGCGCCACCAAGGACAGCTCTGGGGCCAACGTCCTGACTTTC
CATKDSSGANVLTF
>TRBJ2-1|TRBV27|.|.
TGTGCCAGCAGTTCCCCCTCGGGGGGCCACGGTGAGCAGTTCTTC
CASSSPSGGHGEQFF
>TRBJ2-3|TRBV5-1|.|TRBD2
TGCGCCAGCAGTAGGGACCCGGGACTAGCGGCAGATACGCAGTATTTT
CASSRDPGLAADTQYF
>TRBJ1-2|TRBV19|.|.
TGTGCCAGTGAGGCAAGGGGCCGATTTTGGGGCTACACCTTC
CASEARGRFWGYTF
>TRBJ2-7|TRBV28|many|.
TGTGCCAGCAGGACCCCGGGACAAGGATGGTGGGAGCAGTACTTC
CASRTPGQGWWEQYF
>TRBJ2-2|TRBV5-8|.|.
TGTGCCAGCACCCGACTAGGGACCACCGGGGAGCTGTTTTTT
CASTRLGTTGELFF
>TRBJ1-1|TRBV29-1|.|TRBD1
TGCAGTGGGCAACAGGGGGCGCCCACTGAAGCTTTCTTT
CSGQQGAPTEAFF
>TRBJ2-6|TRBV29-1|.|TRBD1
TGCAGCGGGTACTCTATAGGACAGGCTGGGGCCAACGTCCTGACTTTC
CSGYSIGQAGANVLTF
>TRBJ1-4|TRBV9|.|.
TGTGCCAGCAGCGTCGACGGACAGTTTAATGAAAAACTGTTTTTT
CASSVDGQFNEKLFF
>TRBJ2-1|TRBV9|.|.
TGTGCCAGCAGCGTAGAAGGGGGGGCGAGGAATGAGCAGTTCTTC
CASSVEGGARNEQFF
>TRBJ2-2|TRBV10-3|once|.
TGTGCCATCAGTGAGGGACTAAAGAACACCGGGGAGCTGTTTTTT
CAISEGLKNTGELFF
>TRBJ1-4|TRBV10-3|.|.
TGTGCCACCCAGGACGGGGATGAAAAACTGTTTTTT
CATQDGDEKLFF
>TRBJ1-1|TRBV3-1/TRBV3-2|.|TRBD1
TGTGCCAGCCGTGGACAGGGGGACACTGAAGCTTTCTTT
CASRGQGDTEAFF
>TRBJ1-1|TRBV28|.|.
TGTGCCAGCAGTTTGACACTTTTGAACACTGAAGCTTTCTTT
CASSLTLLNTEAFF
>TRBJ1-1|TRBV19|.|TRBD1
TGTGCCATCTCCCCAGGGGGCGCATGGGGGTTCGCTGAAGCTTTCTTT
CAISPGGAWGFAEAFF
>TRBJ2-1|TRBV10-1|.|.
TGCGCCAGCAGTGAATCTAGGATGGGGAGCTCCTACAATGAGCAGTTCTTC
CASSESRMGSSYNEQFF
>TRBJ1-2|TRBV24-1|.|.
TGTGCCACCAGTGATATCGACAGCTATGGCTACACCTTC
CATSDIDSYGYTF
>TRBJ2-1|TRBV19|.|TRBD2
TGTGCCAGTAGTATAGATGGGACTAGCGGTTCCTACAATGAGCAGTTCTTC
CASSIDGTSGSYNEQFF
>TRBJ2-7|TRBV10-2|once|TRBD1
TGCGCCAGCAGTGAGTCGGCAGGGGGCGCGGGGGAGCAGTACTTC
CASSESAGGAGEQYF
>TRBJ2-3|TRBV11-2|.|.
TGTGCCAGCAGCTTTAGTATATCTAGCACAGATACGCAGTATTTT
CASSFSISSTDTQYF
>TRBJ2-7|TRBV6-1|.|TRBD2
TGTGCCAGCAGTGACTGGCTAGCGGACCGAACCTACGAGCAGTACTTC
CASSDWLADRTYEQYF
>TRBJ2-1|TRBV5-1|.|TRBD2
TGCGCCAGCAGCTTGTCGTCTAGCGGGAGAGATGAGCAGTTCTTC
CASSLSSSGRDEQFF
>TRBJ2-5|TRBV28|.|TRBD2
TGTGCCAGCCGGGGAGGGGAGACCCAGTACTTC
CASRGGETQYF
>TRBJ2-7|TRBV24-1|.|TRBD1
TGTGCCACCAGCTCGACAGGGGGACACTACGAGCAGTACTTC
CATSSTGGHYEQYF
>TRBJ2-4|TRBV5-4|.|TRBD1
TGTGCCAGCAGGCTCAGAGGGGGCACAGGCAAAAACATTCAGTACTTC
CASRLRGGTGKNIQYF
>TRBJ2-2|TRBV29-1|.|TRBD1
TGCAGCGTCCGACAGGGGAACACCGGGGAGCTGTTTTTT
CSVRQGNTGELFF
>TRBJ1-4|TRBV27|many|.
TGTGCCAGCAGTTTTTACGGCGGAGGAAAACTGTTTTTT
CASSFYGGGKLFF
>TRBJ1-1|TRBV5-1|.|TRBD1
TGCGCCAGCAACAGAGGTCCGGGACAGGGGGCCACTGAAGCTTTCTTT
CASNRGPGQGATEAFF
>TRBJ2-5|TRBV28|.|TRBD2
TGTGCCAGCAGAGTGGGGGGGGATAGTGGTGAGACCCAGTACTTC
CASRVGGDSGETQYF
>TRBJ1-5|TRBV5-4|.|.
TGTGCCAGCAGCTCCCCGGACTCACCGTCCCAGCATTTT
CASSSPDSPSQHF
>TRBJ2-2|TRBV7-3|once|.
TGTGCCAGCAGCAAAGCAAGTAGCCCCGGGGAGCTGTTTTTT
CASSKASSPGELFF
>TRBJ2-3|TRBV28|.|.
TGTGCCAGCAGCCCGGCGACTAGCACAGATACGCAGTATTTT
CASSPATSTDTQYF
>TRBJ1-3|TRBV13|.|.
TGTGCCAGCAGCCCCCTGGACACTGGAAACACCATATATTTT
CASSPLDTGNTIYF
>TRBJ2-5|TRBV2|.|.
TGTGCCAGCAGCGCGGGGACAGAGGAGACCCAGTACTTC
CASSAGTEETQYF
>TRBJ2-2|TRBV6-4|.|TRBD2
TGTGCCAGCAGTGGGACTAGCGGGAGCGGGGACACCGGGGAGCTGTTTTTT
CASSGTSGSGDTGELFF